The present entry profiles one T cell receptor (beta chain) with its context. Its antigen is as yet unknown. There are 15 residues in the CDR3. Deletions cut 0 bases from V and 1 base from J, with 9 bases between. Germline CDR1 and CDR2: SNHLY and FYNNEI. This sample stems from a study of cytomegalovirus exposure and HLA in healthy donors. Study summary: The 120 million or so unique TCR beta sequences, from approximately 170 million T cells, were found by an earlier analysis.

Study conclusions and caveats: CMV serostatus stood as the only immune exposure information on hand. Among TCR sequences, most were rare, though some public TCRs appeared in many donors.

Amplification used 60 Vbeta primers and 13 Jbeta primers. Generated by immunoSEQ multiplex PCR, the TCRdb table keeps only in-frame clones and is missing some. The sample comprises about 130,000 clones, approximately 82% of which are singletons, and around 20% rests with the top ten. The source material was PBMCs. The TCR sequence derives from a man aged 18 to 29 in good health and CMV-seropositive. The rearrangement links TRBV2 to TRBJ2-5, with unresolved D. CDR3 bases: TGTGCCAGCAGTGAAGCGCTTCGGTCCCAAGAGACCCAGTACTTC. As protein: CASSEALRSQETQYF.